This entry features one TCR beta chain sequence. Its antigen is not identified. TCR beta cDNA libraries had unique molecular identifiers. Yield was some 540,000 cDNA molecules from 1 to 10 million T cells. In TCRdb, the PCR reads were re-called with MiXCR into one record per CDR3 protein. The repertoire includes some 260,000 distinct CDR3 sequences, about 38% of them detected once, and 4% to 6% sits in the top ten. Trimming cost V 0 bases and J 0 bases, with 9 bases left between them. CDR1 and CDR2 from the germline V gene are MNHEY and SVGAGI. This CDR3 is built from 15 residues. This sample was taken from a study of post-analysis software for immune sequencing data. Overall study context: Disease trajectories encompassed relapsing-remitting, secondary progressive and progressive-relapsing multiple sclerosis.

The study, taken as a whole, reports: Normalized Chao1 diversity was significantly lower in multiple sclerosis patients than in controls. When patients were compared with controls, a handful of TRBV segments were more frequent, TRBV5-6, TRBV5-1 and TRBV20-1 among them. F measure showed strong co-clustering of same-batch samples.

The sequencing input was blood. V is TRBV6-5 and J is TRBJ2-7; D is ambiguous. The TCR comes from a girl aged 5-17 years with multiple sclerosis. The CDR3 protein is CASSYSRPDSYEQYF. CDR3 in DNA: TGTGCCAGCAGTTACTCGAGACCAGACTCCTACGAGCAGTACTTC.